A selection of T cell receptor beta chains follows, all from one sample in a study of cytomegalovirus exposure and HLA in healthy donors. TCRdb keeps only in-frame clones here, not all; method: immunoSEQ multiplex PCR. Of approximately 100,000 clones detected, about two thirds appear once; the ten largest clones hold 1.2%. The source material was PBMCs. The receptor set was obtained from a female donor in good health and CMV-seronegative. Both conserved end residues are part of each CDR3. Each record gives: J gene, V gene, CDR3 length, CDR3 protein.

j_call: TRBJ2-7
v_call: TRBV11-2
cdr3_length: 16
cdr3_aa: CASSPWGLAGVYEQYF

j_call: TRBJ1-5
v_call: TRBV5-6
cdr3_length: 14
cdr3_aa: CASSYGTVGQPQHF

j_call: TRBJ2-7
v_call: TRBV6-5
cdr3_length: 14
cdr3_aa: CASSSPDRAKREYF

j_call: TRBJ2-5
v_call: TRBV6-5
cdr3_length: 15
cdr3_aa: CASTPDSGGWETQYF

j_call: TRBJ1-2
v_call: TRBV19
cdr3_length: 13
cdr3_aa: CASRKTGVYGYTF

j_call: TRBJ2-7
v_call: TRBV30
cdr3_length: 14
cdr3_aa: CAWSQGASSYEQYF

j_call: TRBJ2-1
v_call: TRBV5-1
cdr3_length: 14
cdr3_aa: CASRTSGSYNEQFF

j_call: TRBJ1-3
v_call: TRBV28
cdr3_length: 16
cdr3_aa: CASRQPGTVTGNTIYF

j_call: TRBJ2-5
v_call: TRBV5-6
cdr3_length: 13
cdr3_aa: CASSLGQQETQYF

j_call: TRBJ2-4
v_call: TRBV27
cdr3_length: 14
cdr3_aa: CASSLAGGGNIQYF

j_call: TRBJ1-5
v_call: TRBV29-1
cdr3_length: 13
cdr3_aa: CSVGGGSDQPQHF

j_call: TRBJ2-7
v_call: TRBV2
cdr3_length: 17
cdr3_aa: CASTRGLAGGVRYEQYF

j_call: TRBJ1-2
v_call: TRBV2
cdr3_length: 14
cdr3_aa: CASRLAPTTGGYTF

j_call: TRBJ1-2
v_call: TRBV7-8
cdr3_length: 14
cdr3_aa: CASSARDSLNGYTF

j_call: TRBJ2-3
v_call: TRBV5-1
cdr3_length: 15
cdr3_aa: CASSTGLADTDTQYF

j_call: TRBJ1-3
v_call: TRBV7-9
cdr3_length: 16
cdr3_aa: CASSLGGARTGNTIYF

j_call: TRBJ1-1
v_call: TRBV19
cdr3_length: 14
cdr3_aa: CASRRVDRPREAFF

j_call: TRBJ1-5
v_call: TRBV6-4
cdr3_length: 13
cdr3_aa: CASSESPNQPQHF

j_call: TRBJ2-7
v_call: TRBV20-1
cdr3_length: 11
cdr3_aa: CSASGGMEQYF

j_call: TRBJ2-7
v_call: TRBV9
cdr3_length: 15
cdr3_aa: CASSVSPTGVYEQYF

j_call: TRBJ2-1
v_call: TRBV7-9
cdr3_length: 11
cdr3_aa: CASAENNEQFF

j_call: TRBJ1-5
v_call: TRBV28
cdr3_length: 12
cdr3_aa: CASSLEEKPQHF

j_call: TRBJ2-1
v_call: TRBV4-1
cdr3_length: 15
cdr3_aa: CASSQGSGANNEQFF

j_call: TRBJ2-1
v_call: TRBV5-4
cdr3_length: 17
cdr3_aa: CASSLEASGGLFNEQFF

j_call: TRBJ2-3
v_call: TRBV7-2
cdr3_length: 14
cdr3_aa: CASSFSRVADTQYF

j_call: TRBJ2-7
v_call: TRBV11-2
cdr3_length: 14
cdr3_aa: CASSFGQVGYEQYF

j_call: TRBJ1-5
v_call: TRBV30
cdr3_length: 15
cdr3_aa: CAWSVRDRKNQPQHF

j_call: TRBJ1-1
v_call: TRBV30
cdr3_length: 12
cdr3_aa: CAWSAQGTEAFF

j_call: TRBJ2-2
v_call: TRBV7-2
cdr3_length: 15
cdr3_aa: CASSGAGGFTGELFF

j_call: TRBJ2-7
v_call: TRBV30
cdr3_length: 14
cdr3_aa: CAWSDWQASYEQYF

j_call: TRBJ2-6
v_call: TRBV5-1
cdr3_length: 19
cdr3_aa: CASSLARGQTQSGANVLTF

j_call: TRBJ1-1
v_call: TRBV15
cdr3_length: 18
cdr3_aa: CATSRARGQGESNQGAFF

j_call: TRBJ1-4
v_call: TRBV9
cdr3_length: 13
cdr3_aa: CASSVGGNEKLFF

j_call: TRBJ2-7
v_call: TRBV5-6
cdr3_length: 15
cdr3_aa: CASSLRLAVFYEQYF

j_call: TRBJ2-5
v_call: TRBV30
cdr3_length: 12
cdr3_aa: CAWSVRGETQYF

j_call: TRBJ2-1
v_call: TRBV5-1
cdr3_length: 14
cdr3_aa: CASSLGSGRNEQFF

j_call: TRBJ1-1
v_call: TRBV30
cdr3_length: 10
cdr3_aa: CAWGDREAFF

j_call: TRBJ2-1
v_call: TRBV27
cdr3_length: 15
cdr3_aa: CASSFGLAGVGEQFF

j_call: TRBJ1-3
v_call: TRBV18
cdr3_length: 17
cdr3_aa: CASSPRRGGTLENTIYF

j_call: TRBJ2-4
v_call: TRBV27
cdr3_length: 16
cdr3_aa: CAKHPRQVLAKNIQYF

j_call: TRBJ2-5
v_call: TRBV7-6
cdr3_length: 15
cdr3_aa: CASIGRGAGDGTQYF

j_call: TRBJ2-7
v_call: TRBV27
cdr3_length: 14
cdr3_aa: CASSPWDRVGEQYF

j_call: TRBJ2-5
v_call: TRBV7-9
cdr3_length: 15
cdr3_aa: CASSLARTAWETQYF

j_call: TRBJ2-1
v_call: TRBV6-5
cdr3_length: 14
cdr3_aa: CASTKPGGHNEQFF